This is a list of T cell receptor beta chains from one sample in a study of neurological immune-mediated disorders. Using its own MiXCR run on the 5' RACE reads, TCRdb lists one record per CDR3 protein. Here the sample spans under 90,000 distinct CDR3 sequences, under 13% being singletons. Source material: PBMCs. The receptors come from a man aged 35-49 years in good health. The CDR3 runs from the conserved cysteine through the conserved F or W. Fields, in order: V gene, clone size, CDR3 protein. Clone size is given for some rows only: seen once, a few or many times, or a class if the clone is expanded.

V gene: TRBV15
clone size: .
CDR3 protein: CATSRAPAGEQFF

V gene: TRBV21-1
clone size: .
CDR3 protein: CASSKAMQGGDNEQFF

V gene: TRBV6-2/TRBV6-3
clone size: .
CDR3 protein: CASRVPGLADLYNEQFF

V gene: TRBV5-1
clone size: many
CDR3 protein: CASSPVAGGTGELFF

V gene: TRBV29-1
clone size: many
CDR3 protein: CSVGTGDWEGYTF

V gene: TRBV5-6
clone size: many
CDR3 protein: CASSLGAYTGELFF

V gene: TRBV29-1
clone size: many
CDR3 protein: CSVGTWDSSYEQYF

V gene: TRBV6-1
clone size: few
CDR3 protein: CASSEALRWQGNTGELFF

V gene: TRBV14
clone size: few
CDR3 protein: CASSPLETNYGYTF

V gene: TRBV5-1
clone size: many
CDR3 protein: CASSITSGRIYEQYF

V gene: TRBV6-2/TRBV6-3
clone size: many
CDR3 protein: CASSYSSSYGELFF

V gene: TRBV5-1
clone size: many
CDR3 protein: CASRLTSGGIKDEQFF

V gene: TRBV6-5
clone size: .
CDR3 protein: CASSDRSSSYEQYF

V gene: TRBV7-2
clone size: many
CDR3 protein: CASSLPQGHYEQYF

V gene: TRBV20-1
clone size: many
CDR3 protein: CSAKRGNSNQPQHF

V gene: TRBV12-3/TRBV12-4
clone size: many
CDR3 protein: CASSLTLQGAYGYTF

V gene: TRBV20-1
clone size: many
CDR3 protein: CSARRLGDEKLFF

V gene: TRBV12-3/TRBV12-4
clone size: many
CDR3 protein: CASSEPAPANTGELFF

V gene: TRBV5-1
clone size: many
CDR3 protein: CASSTFSGGSSYEQYF

V gene: TRBV20-1
clone size: many
CDR3 protein: CSARRGQLVETQYF

V gene: TRBV28
clone size: many
CDR3 protein: CASRLGSGADTQYF

V gene: TRBV29-1
clone size: .
CDR3 protein: CSAAGTGGYEQYF